This section outlines one TCR beta chain sequence together with its context. This clonotype came up a few times. The antigen it binds to is not known. No base quality information exists; no much larger clone differs at one position. The data were obtained in a study of T-cell memory formation after mild COVID-19 listed by TCRdb under 2021. The study in broad terms: TCR sequence clusters from the two donors were largely donor specific. Two young, previously healthy adult volunteers made up the cohort, one male and one female. In two donors, T-cell clones that expanded and contracted after mild COVID-19 were followed by sequencing TCRalpha and TCRbeta repertoires longitudinally. Points the paper makes about the study in general: Some responding clones were detected in pre-infection memory, which suggested that pre-existing cross-reactive memory T cells had joined the SARS-CoV-2 response. Clones that contracted from day 15 to 85 showed balanced CD4/CD8 phenotypes, whereas a second wave of clones that expanded from day 15 to 37 leaned towards CD4+. The second-wave clones that peaked on day 37 were not confirmed to be SARS-CoV-2 specific. The study covered only a couple of mild cases, and larger cohorts including severe cases with pre-infection samples were considered necessary. Contracting CD4+ clones appeared mostly in the CM and EM memory subsets, whereas CD8+ clones were enriched in EMRA.

V is clipped by 0 bases and J by 4 bases, and the sequence between their germline boundaries is 14 bases long. The CDR3 goes from the cysteine to the phenylalanine over 16 residues. Here the CDR3 DNA is all that survives: 48 bases in frame from base 1. The germline V gene yields SGHDT for CDR1 and YYEEEE for CDR2. Ficoll-Paque density gradient centrifugation was the method used to isolate PBMCs. The sequencer was an Illumina NovaSeq 6000. cDNA libraries for TCRalpha and TCRbeta were prepared by 5'RACE using constant-segment primers, with sample barcodes and unique molecular identifiers added. RNA was extracted from every sample with Trizol reagent. The libraries were amplified in two PCR steps, and the second step added a second sample barcode and Illumina TruSeq adapters. Libraries were sequenced on an Illumina NovaSeq with 2 x 150 bp paired-end reads. The original methods were these. With migec v1.2.7, reads were demultiplexed and then collapsed into UMI-guided consensus sequences. With mixcr v2.1.11, UMI consensuses were aligned to TRA and TRB V and J templates and assembled into clonotypes. A clonotype was counted as expanded or contracted only when both edgeR and NoisET called the clonotype significant, with the noise models trained on biological replicates. For edgeR calls, the thresholds were a false discovery rate-adjusted p below 0.01 and a log2 fold-change of 1. As an exploratory analysis of dynamics, PCA with hierarchical clustering was applied to max-normalized trajectories of the 1000 most abundant clonotypes. Separately sequenced CD4+ and CD8+ repertoires were used to assign a CD4 or CD8 phenotype to each responding clone. Through fastp at Q25 and MiXCR, TCRdb rebuilt clones from the public reads, retaining in-frame beta chains. A single entry per CDR3 protein holds the most common genes and DNA from its merged rows. These V and J calls rely on TCRdb rather than the paper's analysis. Within this sample are approximately 60,000 distinct CDR3 sequences, with roughly 10% of them counted one time only. 0.95% to 1.3% of the sample belongs to the ten largest clones.

Source material: PBMCs or a T cell subset sorted from them (not recorded which). This clonotype originated in a man younger than 35 who had mild COVID-19 (a few samples of this study predate the infection). The sample titles of this study are shuffled in the database, so cell type and time point are left out; the donor was told from shared clones. This sequence uses TRBV5-6 and TRBJ2-1, with the D gene call left open. The CDR3 region has the sequence CASSLAFGSVYNEQFF. The DNA sequence is TGTGCCAGCAGCTTGGCCTTCGGTTCCGTATACAATGAGCAGTTCTTC.